The 5 T cell receptor beta chains below all came from one sample that was sequenced in a study of cytomegalovirus exposure and HLA in healthy donors. PCR involved 60 Vbeta and 13 Jbeta primers. The data were produced by immunoSEQ multiplex PCR, yet TCRdb's version contains in-frame clones alone and is incomplete. This sample carries over 110,000 clones, about four fifths of them seen once, and the ten largest clones take 2.5% to 3.5%. Sequencing used PBMCs. These receptors were obtained from a female donor in good health and CMV-seronegative.

The V gene is TRBV7-8, the J gene TRBJ2-3; 14 nucleotides agree with TRBD2. The germline V gene encodes CDR1 SGHVS and CDR2 FQNEAQ. The V gene end was trimmed by 3 bases and the J gene end by 0 bases; junction bases not matched to a gene: 5. The CDR3 sequence is 18 residues long. The CDR3: CASSFGLAGGTSTDTQYF. CDR3 coding DNA: TGTGCCAGCAGCTTCGGACTAGCGGGGGGAACTAGCACAGATACGCAGTATTTT.

Only a few counts were recorded for this clone. V gene TRBV7-6 combines with J gene TRBJ1-4; 7 positions agree with TRBD1. The junction had 10 bases not matched to a gene; V was cut back by 6 bases and J by 0 bases. CDR1 is SGHVS and CDR2 is FNYEAQ in the germline V gene. CDR3 length: 17 residues. CDR3 loop: CASRRLQGFATNEKLFF. CDR3 nucleotides: TGTGCCAGCAGACGCCTACAGGGGTTTGCAACTAATGAAAAACTGTTTTTT.

The chain is built from TRBV7-2 and TRBJ1-2; the match to TRBD1 covers 9 bases. This CDR3 has 14 residues. Per the germline V gene, CDR1 is SGHTA and CDR2 is FQGNSA. After removal of 1 base from V and 5 bases from J, the junction contained 2 bases not matched to a gene. The CDR3, as DNA: TGTGCCAGCAGCTTAGGGGGGACAGGGTATGGCTACACCTTC. Translated: CASSLGGTGYGYTF.

V gene TRBV19 combines with J gene TRBJ1-1, with D perhaps matching TRBD1 (5 bases). There are 11 residues in the CDR3. The germline CDR1 and CDR2 sequences are LNHDA and SQIVND (reference sequence). V was clipped by 10 bases and J by 9 bases, with 15 bases between them. The CDR3 DNA sequence: TGTGCCATTATACAGGAGAGACAAGCTTTCTTT. It specifies CAIIQERQAFF. Together with reference TRBV19 and TRBJ1-1, the CDR3 gives the full variable domain: DGGITQSPKYLFRKEGQNVTLSCEQNLNHDAMYWYRQDPGQGLRLIYYSQIVNDFQKGDIAEGYSVSREKKESFPLTVTSAQKNPTAFYLCAIIQERQAFFGQGTRLTVV.

The V call is TRBV30, the J call TRBJ1-1; 9 bases map to TRBD1. With 2 bases clipped from V and 3 bases from J, the junction kept 7 bases outside the gene matches. Germline values: CDR1 GTSNPN, CDR2 SVGIG (reference sequence). CDR3 size: 15 residues. This CDR3 reads CAWSPERQGDTEAFF. DNA for the CDR3: TGTGCCTGGAGTCCAGAGAGACAGGGGGACACTGAAGCTTTCTTT. Combining the CDR3 with reference TRBV30 and TRBJ1-1 gives the whole variable domain SQTIHQWPATLVQPVGSPLSLECTVEGTSNPNLYWYRQAAGRGLQLLFYSVGIGQISSEVPQNLSASRPQDRQFILSSKKLLLSDSGFYLCAWSPERQGDTEAFFGQGTRLTVV.